Sequencing of this T cell receptor beta chain was carried out in a study of CD8 T cells in ankylosing spondylitis. Study-wide results and limits: As reported, disease-linked clones showed significant enrichment in matched ankylosing spondylitis synovial fluid. Existing reports had already noted some motif variants in reactive arthritis synovial fluid and blood. Among TCR beta sequences, a motif of several highly homologous variants appeared characteristic of ankylosing spondylitis blood.

On this clonotype: Its antigen is as yet unknown.

Quantitative 5'-RACE with molecular barcodes generated TCR beta libraries. TCRdb fed the 5' RACE reads into MiXCR, producing one record per CDR3 protein. The sample holds under 250,000 distinct CDR3 sequences, 32% seen once. Trimming pared 4 bases from V and 1 base from J, leaving 7 bases between. The germline V gene encodes CDR1 SGHTA and CDR2 FQGNSA. The CDR3 is 13 amino acids. Sample: blood, either unsorted or a sorted T cell fraction (not recorded which). This clonotype was obtained from a male donor with ankylosing spondylitis or in good health (not recorded which). This chain links TRBV7-2 with TRBJ1-1; D gene ambiguous. The CDR3 DNA sequence: TGTGCCAGCAGCTATTCCGCGAACACTGAAGCTTTCTTT. It specifies CASSYSANTEAFF.